This T cell receptor beta chain emerged from a study of shared clonotypes between healthy human individuals. Clones were sequenced by immunoSEQ multiplex PCR, and TCRdb holds only the in-frame ones, with some missing. The sample shows some 2,100,000 clones, 93% of them seen only once. The study's findings and limits: Only blood underwent sampling, and tissue repertoires likely differ.

Positive CCR7 selection of CD45RO-negative cells yielded the naive CD8 cells, and terminally differentiated effector memory CD45RA+ cells were excluded. Germline CDR1 and CDR2: SGHAT and FQNNGV. The length of the CDR3 is 13 residues. Concerning this clone itself: Its antigen is currently unknown.

This TCR derives from a man aged 18 to 30 in good health. Some clones in this sample may be carry-over from other donors' samples. Sequenced input: naive CD8+ T cells from PBMCs. The rearrangement links TRBV11-2 to TRBJ2-7; TRBD2 agrees at 9 bases. CDR3 residues: CASSAGASGELLV. CDR3 DNA: TGTGCCAGCAGCGCGGGGGCTAGCGGGGAGCTCTTGGTC.